This T cell receptor beta chain was documented in a study of CD8 T cells in Susac syndrome. RNA in amounts of roughly 0.5 to 1 ug was reverse transcribed with random hexamers. The amplification used immunoSEQ multiplex PCR on TCR beta CDR3; it spanned 54 Vbeta and 13 Jbeta. In TCRdb, the immunoSEQ multiplex PCR reads were re-called with MiXCR into one record per CDR3 protein. The sample consists of hundreds of thousands of distinct CDR3 sequences, 93% of them appearing once. The multiple sclerosis control group was made up of treatment-naive patients with stable or active relapsing-remitting disease. CD8+ and CD4+ T cells were negatively isolated; TEMRA cells were FACS-enriched. Germline-derived CDR1 and CDR2 are GTSNPN and SVGIG (reference sequence). The CDR3 sequence is 13 residues long. V dropped 0 bases and J dropped 10; count of bases not matched to a gene: 7.

This receptor was taken from a human donor with multiple sclerosis. The V call is TRBV30, the J call TRBJ2-3, with 7 bases lining up with TRBD2. Input material: CD4+ T cells from PBMCs. CDR3 sequence: CAWSVGGGVAQYF. The CDR3 DNA reads as TGTGCCTGGAGTGTGGGTGGGGGGGTTGCGCAGTATTTT. Complete variable domain (other parts from reference TRBV30 and TRBJ2-3): SQTIHQWPATLVQPVGSPLSLECTVEGTSNPNLYWYRQAAGRGLQLLFYSVGIGQISSEVPQNLSASRPQDRQFILSSKKLLLSDSGFYLCAWSVGGGVAQYFGPGTRLTVL.